This TCR beta chain was sequenced during a study of graft-versus-host responses after intestinal transplantation. Study-wide context: Multivisceral, liver-intestinal, or isolated intestinal grafts went to recipients. All of the recipients had induction that used anti-thymocyte globulin, then tacrolimus and steroids for approximately 3 years.

Study-wide results and limits: Early post-transplant HvG declines were associated with peak circulating GvH clone levels.

CDR1 is SGHDT and CDR2 is YYEEEE in the germline V gene. Trimming shortened V by 4 bases and J by 2 bases, and 13 bases separated the two germline ends. This CDR3 spans 14 amino acids. Note on this clone: The antigen remains undetermined.

TCRdb keeps only in-frame clones here, not all; method: immunoSEQ multiplex PCR. Of tens of thousands of clones in the sample, 85% to 95% are singletons; the top ten hold 0.95% to 1.3%. The receptor was isolated from a human donor who was the organ donor for an intestinal transplant. The rearrangement joins TRBV5-6 to TRBJ2-7; the D gene is possibly TRBD2 (6 bases). The sequenced sample was unstimulated CD8+ T cells sorted from spleen or lymph node cells, obtained before transplant. CDR3 loop: CASSAMAGPYEQYF. In DNA form, the CDR3 reads TGTGCCAGCAGCGCTATGGCGGGACCCTACGAGCAGTACTTC.